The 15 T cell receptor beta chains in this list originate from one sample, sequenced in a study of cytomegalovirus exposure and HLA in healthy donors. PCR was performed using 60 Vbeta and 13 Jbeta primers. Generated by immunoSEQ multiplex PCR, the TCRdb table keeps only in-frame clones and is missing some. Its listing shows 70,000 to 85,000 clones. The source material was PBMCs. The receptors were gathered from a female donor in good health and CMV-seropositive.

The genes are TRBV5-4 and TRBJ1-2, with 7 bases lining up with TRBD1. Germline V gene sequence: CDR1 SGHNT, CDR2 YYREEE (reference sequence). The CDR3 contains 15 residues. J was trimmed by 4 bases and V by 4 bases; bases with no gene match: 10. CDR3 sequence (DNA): TGTGCCAGCAGCGGGAACAGGGGAAGAACCTATGGCTACACCTTC. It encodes CASSGNRGRTYGYTF.

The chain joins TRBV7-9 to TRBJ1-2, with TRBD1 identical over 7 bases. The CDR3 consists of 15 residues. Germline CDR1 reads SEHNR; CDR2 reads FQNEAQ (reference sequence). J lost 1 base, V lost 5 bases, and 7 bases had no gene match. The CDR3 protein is CASSVRDSLNYGYTF. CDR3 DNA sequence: TGTGCCAGCAGCGTCCGGGACAGTCTTAACTATGGCTACACCTTC.

CDR3 protein: CASSLASTGQETQYF. The CDR3 DNA reads TGTGCCAGCAGCTTAGCCTCGACAGGCCAAGAGACCCAGTACTTC. This chain joins TRBV7-2 and TRBJ2-5; D possibly corresponds to TRBD1 (6 bases). This CDR3 has 15 amino acids. Germline-derived CDR1 and CDR2 are SGHTA and FQGNSA. Trimming took 0 bases from V and 1 from J, leaving 9 bases between them.

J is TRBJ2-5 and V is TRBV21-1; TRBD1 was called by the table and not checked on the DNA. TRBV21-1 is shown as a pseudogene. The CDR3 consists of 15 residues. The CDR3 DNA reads TGTGCCAGCAGCATCCCGGGACATAACCAAGAGACCCAGTACTTC. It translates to CASSIPGHNQETQYF.

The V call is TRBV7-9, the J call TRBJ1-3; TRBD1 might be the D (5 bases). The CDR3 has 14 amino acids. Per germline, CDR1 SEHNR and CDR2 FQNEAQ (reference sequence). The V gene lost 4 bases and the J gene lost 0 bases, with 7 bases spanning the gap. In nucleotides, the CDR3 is TGTGCCAGCAGCTATCAGGGCTCTGGAAACACCATATATTTT. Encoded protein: CASSYQGSGNTIYF.

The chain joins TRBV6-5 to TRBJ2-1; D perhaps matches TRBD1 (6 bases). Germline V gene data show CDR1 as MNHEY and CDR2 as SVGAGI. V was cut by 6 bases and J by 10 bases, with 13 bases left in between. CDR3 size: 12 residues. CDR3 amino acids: CASSLRGDEQFF. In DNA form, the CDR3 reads TGTGCCAGCAGCCTCAGGGGTGACGAGCAGTTCTTC.

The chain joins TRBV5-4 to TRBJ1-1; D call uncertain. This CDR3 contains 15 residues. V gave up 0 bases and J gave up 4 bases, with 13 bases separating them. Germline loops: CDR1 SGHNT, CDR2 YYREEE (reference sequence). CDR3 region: CASSLEPRRSTEAFF. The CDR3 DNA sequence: TGTGCCAGCAGCTTGGAACCGAGAAGGAGCACTGAAGCTTTCTTT.

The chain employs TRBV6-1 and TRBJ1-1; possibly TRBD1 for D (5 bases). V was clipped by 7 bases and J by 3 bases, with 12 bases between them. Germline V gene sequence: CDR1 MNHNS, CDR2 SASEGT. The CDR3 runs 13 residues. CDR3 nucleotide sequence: TGTGCCAGCAAATCCGGGGGTCACACTGAAGCTTTCTTT. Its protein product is CASKSGGHTEAFF.

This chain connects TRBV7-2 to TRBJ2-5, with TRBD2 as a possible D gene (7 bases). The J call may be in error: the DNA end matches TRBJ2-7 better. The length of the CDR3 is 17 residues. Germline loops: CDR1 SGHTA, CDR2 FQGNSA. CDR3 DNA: TGTGCCAGCAGCTTAGGAGCTCCCGGGGGGCCGCTCTACGAGCAGTACTTC. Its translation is CASSLGAPGGPLYEQYF.

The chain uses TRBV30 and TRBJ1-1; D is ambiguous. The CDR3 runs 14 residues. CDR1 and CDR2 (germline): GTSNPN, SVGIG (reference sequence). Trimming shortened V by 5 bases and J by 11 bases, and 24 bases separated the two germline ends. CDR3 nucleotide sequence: TGTGCCTGGGCTACCCCTGGTATGTCACGAGGGGCTTTCTTT. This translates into CAWATPGMSRGAFF.

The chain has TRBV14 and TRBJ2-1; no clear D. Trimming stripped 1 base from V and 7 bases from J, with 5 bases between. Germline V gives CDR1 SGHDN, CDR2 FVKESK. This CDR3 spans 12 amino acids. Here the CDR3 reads CASSQVRNEQFF. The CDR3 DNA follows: TGTGCCAGCAGCCAAGTGCGGAATGAGCAGTTCTTC.

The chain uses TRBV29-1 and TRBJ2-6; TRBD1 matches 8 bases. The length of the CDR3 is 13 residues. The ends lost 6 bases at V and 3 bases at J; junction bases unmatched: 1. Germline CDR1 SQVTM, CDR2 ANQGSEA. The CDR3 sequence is CSVDRDGANVLTF. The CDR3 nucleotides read TGCAGCGTGGACAGGGATGGGGCCAACGTCCTGACTTTC.

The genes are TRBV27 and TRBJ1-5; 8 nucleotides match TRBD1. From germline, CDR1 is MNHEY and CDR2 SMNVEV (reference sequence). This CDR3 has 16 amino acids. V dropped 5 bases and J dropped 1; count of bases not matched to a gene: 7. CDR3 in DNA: TGTGCCAGCAGTCCAGGGGGCGCGGGCAGCAATCAGCCCCAGCATTTT. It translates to CASSPGGAGSNQPQHF.

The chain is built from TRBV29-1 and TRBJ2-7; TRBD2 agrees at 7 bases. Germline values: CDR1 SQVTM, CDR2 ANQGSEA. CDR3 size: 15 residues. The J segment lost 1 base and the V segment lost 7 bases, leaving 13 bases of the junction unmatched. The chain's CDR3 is CSAGGSSGNSYEQYF. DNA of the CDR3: TGCAGCGCTGGAGGTTCCAGCGGGAATTCCTACGAGCAGTACTTC.

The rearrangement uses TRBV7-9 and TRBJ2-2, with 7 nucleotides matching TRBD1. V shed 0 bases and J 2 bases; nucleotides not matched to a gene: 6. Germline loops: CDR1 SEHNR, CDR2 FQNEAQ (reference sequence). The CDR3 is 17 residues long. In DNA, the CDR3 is TGTGCCAGCAGCTTAGCCACAGGGGCCGCCAACACCGGGGAGCTGTTTTTT. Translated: CASSLATGAANTGELFF. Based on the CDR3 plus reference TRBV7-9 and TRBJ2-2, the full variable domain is DTGVSQNPRHKITKRGQNVTFRCDPISEHNRLYWYRQTLGQGPEFLTYFQNEAQLEKSRLLSDRFSAERPKGSFSTLEIQRTEQGDSAMYLCASSLATGAANTGELFFGEGSRLTVL.